This entry lists 12 T cell receptor beta chains sequenced from one sample in a study of monozygotic twins with inflammatory bowel disease. No DNA is given; TCRdb re-called the 5' RACE reads and lists each CDR3 protein once. This sample contains around 450,000 distinct CDR3 sequences. The specimen was blood. The receptors here all came from a human donor with ulcerative colitis or Crohn's disease, or a healthy co-twin of an affected twin (not recorded which).

V gene TRBV3-1 combines with J gene TRBJ1-6; TCRdb's assignment of TRBD1 cannot be checked, as there is no DNA. Germline values: CDR1 LGHDT, CDR2 YNNKEL (reference sequence). CDR3 length equals 15 residues. CDR3 sequence reads: CASSQGTGLYSPLHF.

The chain links TRBV12-3 or TRBV12-4 to TRBJ2-1; TCRdb's D call, TRBD1, is unchecked because there is no DNA. The CDR3 is made up of 14 amino acids. CDR3 residues: CASCPGSSYNEQFF.

This chain connects TRBV5-1 to TRBJ1-2. The CDR3 runs to 15 residues. CDR1 is SGHRS, CDR2 YFSETQ, per germline. The CDR3 spells CASSLEAATNYGYTF.

The chain's CDR3 is CASSLLGGPIQYF. V is TRBV12-3 or TRBV12-4 and J is TRBJ2-4; TCRdb outputs TRBD1, but without DNA this stays unchecked. The CDR3 has 13 amino acids.

V is TRBV7-9 and J is TRBJ2-1; the TCRdb call, TRBD2, lacks DNA for checking. The germline V gene has CDR1 SEHNR and CDR2 FQNEAQ (reference sequence). The CDR3 sequence is 13 residues long. The CDR3 protein is CASSLQAGTEQFF.

The chain carries TRBV20-1 and TRBJ2-1; TCRdb indicates TRBD1, and absent DNA this call remains unverified. Germline CDR1 reads DFQATT; CDR2 reads SNEGSKA (reference sequence). The CDR3 sequence is 13 residues long. CDR3: CSARGGQGGEQFF.

The chain uses TRBV30 and TRBJ1-6; the D call from TCRdb, TRBD1, cannot be confirmed without DNA. Germline CDR1 GTSNPN, CDR2 SVGIG (reference sequence). There are 17 residues in the CDR3. The CDR3 sequence: CAWINDPGPHPGSPLHF. The full variable domain, rest sourced from reference TRBV30 and TRBJ1-6, is SQTIHQWPATLVQPVGSPLSLECTVEGTSNPNLYWYRQAAGRGLQLLFYSVGIGQISSEVPQNLSASRPQDRQFILSSKKLLLSDSGFYLCAWINDPGPHPGSPLHFGNGTRLTVT.

V and J are TRBV7-9 and TRBJ2-3; the TCRdb D gene call, TRBD2, has no DNA to confirm it. Germline V gene sequence: CDR1 SEHNR, CDR2 FQNEAQ (reference sequence). The CDR3 spans 15 residues. The CDR3 here is CASSSGLAGPDTQYF.

This chain uses TRBV20-1 with TRBJ2-5; without DNA, the TCRdb call of TRBD2 cannot be checked. The length of the CDR3 is 16 residues. From germline, CDR1 is DFQATT and CDR2 SNEGSKA (reference sequence). The CDR3 spells CSALTSGGTSQETQYF.

The genes are TRBV5-4 and TRBJ2-1; TCRdb's assignment of TRBD2 cannot be checked, as there is no DNA. Germline CDR1 is SGHNT and CDR2 is YYREEE (reference sequence). CDR3 size: 17 residues. The CDR3 protein is CASSTGTSGGPLHEQFF.

This CDR3 reads CASSLVQGVGDTQYF. The rearrangement uses TRBV5-1 and TRBJ2-3; TCRdb selects TRBD1, and the lack of DNA leaves this call unchecked. Germline V gene lookup returns CDR1 SGHRS and CDR2 YFSETQ. CDR3 size: 15 residues.

The rearrangement joins TRBV5-1 to TRBJ2-6. Germline loops: CDR1 SGHRS, CDR2 YFSETQ. CDR3 size: 18 residues. The CDR3: CASSLSLAASSGANVLTF. Filled out from reference TRBV5-1 and TRBJ2-6, the complete variable domain reads KAGVTQTPRYLIKTRGQQVTLSCSPISGHRSVSWYQQTPGQGLQFLFEYFSETQRNKGNFPGRFSGRQFSNSRSEMNVSTLELGDSALYLCASSLSLAASSGANVLTFGAGSRLTVL.